Listed here are 10 T cell receptor beta chains from one sample, sequenced in a study of shared clonotypes between healthy human individuals. The method was immunoSEQ multiplex PCR; TCRdb's version includes in-frame clones alone and lacks a portion of them. This sample yields 650,000 to 700,000 clones, of which about nine tenths are seen a single time; about 33% belongs to the top ten. Sequences were obtained from memory CD8+ T cells from PBMCs. Subset defined: CD45RO+ cells pooled with CCR7-negative TemRA cells. These receptors all come from a man between 18 and 29 years old in good health. Some clones in this sample may be carry-over from other donors' samples.

The chain carries TRBV6-6 and TRBJ2-7; weak D call: TRBD1 (6 bases). Germline loops: CDR1 MNHNY, CDR2 SVGAGI (reference sequence). The CDR3 is 15 amino acids. Between the trimmed V and J ends, which lost 1 base and 1 base, there was a span of 11 bases. The CDR3 is CASSYYTQGSYEQYF. In DNA, the CDR3 is TGTGCCAGCAGTTACTACACACAGGGTTCCTACGAGCAGTACTTC.

The chain uses TRBV15 and TRBJ2-1; 8 nucleotides align to TRBD1. The CDR3 loop spans 19 amino acids. Germline V gene lookup returns CDR1 LNHNV and CDR2 YYDKDF (reference sequence). The V gene end was trimmed by 3 bases and the J gene end by 0 bases; junction bases not matched to a gene: 13. As DNA, the CDR3 is TGTGCCACCAGCAGGGCGGGACAGGAAACTCCATTCTCCTACAATGAGCAGTTCTTC. Amino acids: CATSRAGQETPFSYNEQFF.

This rearrangement joins TRBV9 to TRBJ2-2; D gene ambiguous. The CDR3 spans 15 residues. Germline CDR1 SGDLS, CDR2 YYNGEE. Trimming took off 0 bases at V and 3 bases at J, with 9 bases between the two ends. The CDR3 region has the DNA TGTGCCAGCAGCGTAGTTGGCGACTACACCGGGGAGCTGTTTTTT. This translates into CASSVVGDYTGELFF.

The chain uses TRBV11-2 and TRBJ2-7; 9 bases map to TRBD2. Germline V gene sequence: CDR1 SGHAT, CDR2 FQNNGV. The CDR3 consists of 16 residues. The junction had 7 bases not matched to a gene; V was cut back by 1 base and J by 3 bases. CDR3 nucleotide sequence: TGTGCCAGCAGCTTAGGAGGCGCGGGAGGGTACTACGAGCAGTACTTC. It is translated as CASSLGGAGGYYEQYF.

V and J are TRBV7-6 and TRBJ2-1; D could derive from TRBD1 or TRBD2 (6 bases each). The CDR3 consists of 15 residues. The V gene lost 1 base and the J gene lost 6 bases, with 13 bases spanning the gap. Germline CDR1 and CDR2: SGHVS and FNYEAQ. The CDR3 DNA follows: TGTGCCAGCAGCTTAGGGGGGGACATCTTCAATGAGCAGTTCTTC. Protein product: CASSLGGDIFNEQFF.

In regard to this clone: The conserved phenylalanine or tryptophan is not found at the CDR3 terminus, so this likely reflects a read error. No DNA is shown, since the ends of the CDR3 on it are uncertain; the CDR3 is the one TCRdb lists. V usage is TRBV21-1 and J usage is TRBJ2-7; the table names TRBD1, a call not compared with the DNA. TRBV21-1 is flagged as a pseudogene. The CDR3 is 10 residues long, counting both termini. The CDR3 sequence is CASRGQGNRS.

The CDR3 DNA reads TGTGCCAGCAGTCCCCGGGGTGTATCCTACGAGCAGTACTTC. Its translation: CASSPRGVSYEQYF. The chain links TRBV27 to TRBJ2-7, with a possible D match to TRBD2 (5 bases). V was cut by 5 bases and J by 1 base, with 12 bases left in between. This CDR3 is built from 14 residues. Germline V gene data show CDR1 as MNHEY and CDR2 as SMNVEV (reference sequence).

This clone was detected only a few times. The V call is TRBV4-2, the J call TRBJ1-5; no clear D gene. The germline V gene encodes CDR1 LGHNA and CDR2 YNFKEQ. The CDR3 runs to 13 residues. Trimming pared 1 base from V and 4 bases from J, leaving 5 bases between. The CDR3 bases are TGTGCCAGCAGCCAAGCCCAGAATCAGCCCCAGCATTTT. It encodes CASSQAQNQPQHF.

The CDR3 DNA reads as TGTGCCAGCAGCTCCTCACCCACAGAAATCTCCTACAATGAGCAGTTCTTC. It translates to CASSSSPTEISYNEQFF. The gene calls are TRBV9 and TRBJ2-1; D is unclear. The CDR3 consists of 17 residues. With 4 bases removed from V and 0 bases from J, the gap between germline ends came to 17 bases. The germline CDR1 and CDR2 sequences are SGDLS and YYNGEE.

This chain uses TRBV7-2 with TRBJ2-7; 11 nucleotides match TRBD1. The ends lost 4 bases at V and 3 bases at J; junction bases unmatched: 5. Germline V gene lookup returns CDR1 SGHTA and CDR2 FQGNSA. The CDR3 runs 15 residues. The DNA for the CDR3 is TGTGCCAGCAGCTCCGGACAGGGGGCTTTCTACGAGCAGTACTTC. The encoded protein is CASSSGQGAFYEQYF.